What follows are 21 T cell receptor beta chains derived from one specimen sequenced in a study of human T cells and chemical hapten exposure. Using its own MiXCR run on the RACE reads, TCRdb lists one record per CDR3 protein. The sample holds 150,000 to 200,000 distinct CDR3 sequences, roughly 30% seen once. Time point meaning: pre-sensitization, week 0. As to treatment: therapeutic diphenylcyclopropenone sensitization with weekly scalp DPC. The sequencing here drew on whole blood, taken in connection with sensitization to the hapten diphenylcyclopropenone (DPC). The receptors originated from a woman in her thirties with alopecia areata. Some clones in this sample may be carry-over from other donors' samples.

This clonotype was observed a handful of times. The rearrangement uses TRBV4-3 and TRBJ1-1; D gene uncertain. The V end was cut by 0 bases, the J end by 8 bases, with 10 bases between. This CDR3 is built from 13 residues. CDR1 is LGHNA, CDR2 YSLEER, per germline. The DNA for the CDR3 is TGCGCCAGCAGCCAAGATAGGAGGGCAGAAGCTTTCTTT. Its protein is CASSQDRRAEAFF.

In its sample, this clonotype was seen once. The rearrangement links TRBV6-6 to TRBJ1-3; D not resolved. The CDR3 length is 15 residues. Germline lookup yields CDR1 MNHNY and CDR2 SVGAGI (reference sequence). V lost 6 bases, J lost 0 bases, and 12 bases lay in between. The CDR3 DNA follows: TGTGCCAGCAGCCCCCGGGCGGTCTCTGGAAACACCATATATTTT. It specifies CASSPRAVSGNTIYF.

The J gene is TRBJ2-5, the V gene TRBV15; no clear D gene. Germline-derived CDR1 and CDR2 are LNHNV and YYDKDF (reference sequence). The CDR3 covers 16 residues. With 0 bases removed from V and 1 base from J, the gap between germline ends came to 12 bases. CDR3: CATSRDHPLTQETQYF. CDR3 nucleotides: TGTGCCACCAGCAGAGATCATCCCCTAACCCAAGAGACCCAGTACTTC.

The chain has TRBV20-1 and TRBJ1-3; the D gene is possibly TRBD1 (5 bases). CDR3 length: 13 residues. The germline V gene has CDR1 DFQATT and CDR2 SNEGSKA (reference sequence). Deletions cut 6 bases from V and 3 bases from J, with 12 bases between. In nucleotides, the CDR3 is TGCAGTGCGACTGGGACTGTTGGAAACACCATATATTTT. Translation gives CSATGTVGNTIYF.

The chain employs TRBV20-1 and TRBJ1-4; 7 bases are shared with TRBD1. Trimming at V came to 3 bases and at J to 2 bases, leaving 3 bases not matched to a gene. The V gene's germline CDR1 is DFQATT and CDR2 SNEGSKA (reference sequence). CDR3 length equals 14 residues. DNA for the CDR3: TGCAGTGCTAGCACAGGGGCCACTAATGAAAAACTGTTTTTT. This sequence encodes CSASTGATNEKLFF.

There are a few counts of this clonotype. The genes are TRBV21-1 and TRBJ1-1; TRBD1 is the table's D call, not checked against the DNA. TRBV21-1 is an annotated pseudogene. The CDR3 consists of 16 residues. Here the CDR3 reads CASSNSQTGADTEAFF. The CDR3 region has the DNA TGTGCCAGCAGCAATTCCCAGACAGGGGCGGATACTGAAGCTTTCTTT.

This clonotype was seen a few times. The V call is TRBV4-3, the J call TRBJ1-1; D call uncertain. V gave up 0 bases and J gave up 3 bases, with 11 bases separating them. The CDR3 sequence is 15 residues long. Germline assignment: CDR1 LGHNA and CDR2 YSLEER. DNA of the CDR3: TGCGCCAGCAGCCAAGACGCCAGGTACTACACTGAAGCTTTCTTT. Translating it yields CASSQDARYYTEAFF.

This clonotype was detected many times. The CDR3 DNA reads as TGTGCCATCAGTGAGCAGGAGGCTCTGCCCCTCCACTTT. This codes for CAISEQEALPLHF. This chain uses TRBV10-3 with TRBJ1-6; no clear D gene. This CDR3 contains 13 residues. With 2 bases removed from V and 13 bases from J, the gap between germline ends came to 12 bases. CDR1 is ENHRY, CDR2 SYGVKD, per germline.

The chain is built from TRBV29-1 and TRBJ2-5; D possibly corresponds to TRBD2 (7 bases). The CDR3 has 14 amino acids. V was clipped by 4 bases and J by 3 bases, with 15 bases between them. Per germline, CDR1 SQVTM and CDR2 ANQGSEA. As DNA, the CDR3 is TGCAGCGTTGGGGGGGGCCCTCCTAAAGAGACCCAGTACTTC. Its protein is CSVGGGPPKETQYF.

This clonotype was counted many times. The chain is built from TRBV6-5 and TRBJ2-7; D uncertain. Trimming removed 1 base from V and 0 bases from J, with 7 bases in between. Looked up from germline, CDR1 is MNHEY and CDR2 is SVGAGI. This CDR3 contains 14 residues. The DNA of the CDR3 is TGTGCCAGCAGTTACTACAGCAGCTCCTACGAGCAGTACTTC. Translated, it gives CASSYYSSSYEQYF.

J is TRBJ2-7 and V is TRBV11-2, with D tentatively TRBD2 (8 bases). Germline CDR1 is SGHAT and CDR2 is FQNNGV. The V end was cut by 2 bases, the J end by 5 bases, with 16 bases between. The CDR3 loop spans 15 amino acids. The CDR3 DNA reads as TGTGCCAGCAGCTTATCGGGAGGGGGCAACAACGAGCAGTACTTC. The encoded protein is CASSLSGGGNNEQYF.

The V call is TRBV4-1, the J call TRBJ1-4, with TRBD1 matching 7 bases. With V trimmed by 3 bases and J by 5 bases, 3 bases remained unmatched. CDR1 and CDR2 from the germline V gene are MGHRA and YSYEKL. This CDR3 has 14 amino acids. Here the CDR3 reads CASSQGQLNEKLFF. CDR3 in DNA: TGCGCCAGCAGCCAGGGACAGCTAAATGAAAAACTGTTTTTT.

This rearrangement joins TRBV29-1 to TRBJ2-3, with D uncertain. The V gene lost 5 bases and the J gene lost 2 bases, with 11 bases spanning the gap. Germline lookup yields CDR1 SQVTM and CDR2 ANQGSEA. The CDR3 runs 13 residues. The CDR3 loop is CSVRGVNTDTQYF. The CDR3 nucleotides are TGCAGCGTTCGAGGAGTCAACACAGATACGCAGTATTTT.

As regards this clonotype: Mismatch with germline at one junction end may stem from a read error. This chain links TRBV29-1 with TRBJ2-4; possibly TRBD1 or TRBD2 for D (6 bases each). This CDR3 is 14 amino acids long. From germline, CDR1 is SQVTM and CDR2 ANQGSEA. In DNA, the CDR3 is TGCAGCATTGAAGAAGGCGCGGGAAGGGGGATTCAGTACTTC. It codes for CSIEEGAGRGIQYF.

V gene TRBV28 combines with J gene TRBJ2-1; 7 bases agree with TRBD2. Germline V gene data show CDR1 as MDHEN and CDR2 as SYDVKM. V lost 3 bases to trimming and J lost 7 bases; unmatched junction nucleotides: 15. This CDR3 has 17 residues. CDR3 bases: TGTGCCAGCAGTTTTCTGTCGTGGCGGGGGTTTGATAATGAGCAGTTCTTC. Residues: CASSFLSWRGFDNEQFF.

This rearrangement joins TRBV6-1 to TRBJ1-4, with a weak D call TRBD1 (6 bases). The CDR3 runs 16 residues. Germline V lookup: CDR1 MNHNS, CDR2 SASEGT. With 5 bases removed from V and 0 bases from J, the gap between germline ends came to 13 bases. The CDR3 DNA follows: TGTGCCAGCAGTCGGGACAACGACGCAACTAATGAAAAACTGTTTTTT. It codes for CASSRDNDATNEKLFF.

V gene TRBV7-2 combines with J gene TRBJ2-3; the D is unclear. Trimming cost V 2 bases and J 1 base, with 13 bases left between them. The CDR3 is made up of 16 amino acids. Germline V gives CDR1 SGHTA, CDR2 FQGNSA. The CDR3 sequence: CASSLQLGQGTDTQYF. In DNA, the CDR3 is TGTGCCAGCAGCTTACAGCTCGGGCAGGGCACAGATACGCAGTATTTT.

The V gene is TRBV12-3 or TRBV12-4, the J gene TRBJ1-1; D gene ambiguous. V gave up 5 bases and J gave up 5 bases, with 12 bases separating them. The CDR3 contains 13 residues. CDR3 amino acids: CASSPQGWTEAFF. DNA for the CDR3: TGTGCCAGCAGTCCCCAAGGGTGGACTGAAGCTTTCTTT.

V and J are TRBV7-3 and TRBJ2-1; D is possibly TRBD2 (5 bases). The CDR3 has 14 amino acids. Germline values: CDR1 SGHTA, CDR2 FQGTGA. With 10 bases removed from V and 4 bases from J, the gap between germline ends came to 17 bases. The CDR3 reads CATAAGLGYNEQFF. Here the CDR3 DNA reads TGTGCCACAGCCGCGGGTCTCGGATACAATGAGCAGTTCTTC.

The gene calls are TRBV28 and TRBJ2-2; 7 bases match TRBD2. The CDR3 runs 13 residues. With 6 bases clipped from V and 4 bases from J, the junction kept 2 bases outside the gene matches. Germline CDR1 MDHEN, CDR2 SYDVKM. CDR3 protein: CASRASGTGELFF. CDR3 sequence (DNA): TGTGCCAGCAGGGCTAGCGGCACCGGGGAGCTGTTTTTT.

This chain connects TRBV29-1 to TRBJ2-3, with unresolved D. The V end lost 3 bases, the J end lost 8 bases, and 12 bases lay between the germline ends. CDR1 SQVTM and CDR2 ANQGSEA come from the germline V gene. The CDR3 extends over 12 amino acids. In DNA form, the CDR3 reads TGCAGCGTTGACGGGCGGTTCGGTACGCAGTATTTT. Its translation is CSVDGRFGTQYF.